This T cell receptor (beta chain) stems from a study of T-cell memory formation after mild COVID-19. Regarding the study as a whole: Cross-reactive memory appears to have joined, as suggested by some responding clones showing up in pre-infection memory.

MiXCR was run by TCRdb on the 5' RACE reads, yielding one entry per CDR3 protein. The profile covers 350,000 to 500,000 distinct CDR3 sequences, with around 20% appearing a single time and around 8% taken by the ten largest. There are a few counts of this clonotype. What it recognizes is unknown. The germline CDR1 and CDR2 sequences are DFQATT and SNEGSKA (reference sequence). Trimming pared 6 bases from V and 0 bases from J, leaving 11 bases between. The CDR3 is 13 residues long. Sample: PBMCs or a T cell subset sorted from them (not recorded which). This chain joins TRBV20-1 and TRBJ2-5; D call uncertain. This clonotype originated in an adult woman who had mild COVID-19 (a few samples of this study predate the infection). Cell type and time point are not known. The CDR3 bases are TGCAGTGCCGGAGACTCCGACCAAGAGACCCAGTACTTC. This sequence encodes CSAGDSDQETQYF.